The 30 T cell receptor beta chains below all came from one sample that was sequenced in a study of regulatory T cells in long-lasting Graves disease (dated by TCRdb to the early 2020s). To prepare the library, multiplex PCR was applied. For sequencing, an Illumina HiSeq 4000 was employed. To build TCR beta libraries, CDR3 regions were amplified by Arm-PCR using iRepertoire HTBI primers. TCRdb reanalyzed the raw reads on its own, using fastp at Q25 for trimming and MiXCR for clone calling, and kept in-frame beta chains. Every entry covers one CDR3 protein and lists the most common genes and DNA from its rows. The sample has around 470,000 distinct CDR3 sequences on record, 12% to 15% of them singletons. The ten biggest clones cover approximately 15% of the sample. The time point label for this specimen denotes: newly diagnosed GD, antithyroid drugs for less than 3 months. RNA was extracted from PBMCs in TRIzol for both TCR sequencing and RNA sequencing.

This sample was also put to use in a study of T cells in Graves' hyperthyroidism and ophthalmopathy.

The starting material was peripheral blood mononuclear cells (PBMCs), obtained at new diagnosis, from a patient treated with antithyroid drugs. The receptors were sampled from a woman aged 50 to 60 with Graves disease. Donor details come from another sample of the same person, matched by shared clones.

The rearrangement links TRBV6-5 to TRBJ2-3; 7 bases are shared with TRBD1. Judging by the DNA end, TRBJ2-5 fits better; the J call may be wrong. CDR3 length: 14 residues. Germline CDR1 and CDR2: MNHEY and SVGAGI. CDR3 loop: CASSYSTGLETQYF. In nucleotides, the CDR3 is TGTGCCAGCAGTTACTCGACAGGGTTGGAGACCCAGTACTTC.

This clonotype has at least ten counts. The chain carries TRBV5-1 and TRBJ1-2; TRBD1 agrees at 7 bases. Germline CDR1 and CDR2: SGHRS and YFSETQ. The J segment lost 8 bases and the V segment lost 7 bases, leaving 11 bases of the junction unmatched. This CDR3 contains 13 residues. CDR3 nucleotides: TGCGCCAGCCGCTATGACAGGGAAGGGGGCTACACCTTC. Residues: CASRYDREGGYTF.

V usage is TRBV20-1 and J usage is TRBJ2-7, with a weak D call TRBD1 (6 bases). Germline V lookup: CDR1 DFQATT, CDR2 SNEGSKA (reference sequence). The ends were cut back, 6 bases at V and 0 bases at J, with 18 bases in the middle. This CDR3 spans 15 amino acids. CDR3 loop: CSATPGQLISYEQYF. The CDR3, as DNA: TGCAGTGCCACTCCCGGACAGCTCATCTCCTACGAGCAGTACTTC.

This clonotype came up many times. The rearrangement joins TRBV5-6 to TRBJ2-2, with 7 positions matching TRBD1. V gave up 0 bases and J gave up 1 base; unmatched junction bases: 6. CDR3 length: 17 residues. Germline V gene sequence: CDR1 SGHDT, CDR2 YYEEEE. CDR3 bases: TGTGCCAGCAGCTTGGCCCGGACAGGCCAGAACACCGGGGAGCTGTTTTTT. This translates into CASSLARTGQNTGELFF.

This clonotype has more than one count but fewer than ten. V gene TRBV20-1 combines with J gene TRBJ2-1; D uncertain. Germline V gene lookup returns CDR1 DFQATT and CDR2 SNEGSKA (reference sequence). Trimming removed 0 bases from V and 2 bases from J, with 8 bases in between. This CDR3 comprises 14 residues. CDR3 nucleotide sequence: TGCAGTGCTAGAGATCGCAACCCCTACAATGAGCAGTTCTTC. It is translated as CSARDRNPYNEQFF.

The table lists this clonotype with a few counts. The CDR3 loop is CASSPPLGEFGEQYF. The CDR3, as DNA: TGTGCCAGCTCACCACCCCTCGGGGAGTTCGGAGAGCAGTACTTC. This chain connects TRBV18 to TRBJ2-7; possibly TRBD2 for D (5 bases). The germline V and J ends were trimmed by 0 bases and 7 bases, with 16 bases remaining between them. Germline assignment: CDR1 KGHSH and CDR2 LQKENI. The CDR3 contains 15 residues.

This clonotype was counted only a few times. The chain is built from TRBV19 and TRBJ2-3, with D possibly being TRBD1 (5 bases). Per germline, CDR1 LNHDA and CDR2 SQIVND (reference sequence). The CDR3 contains 14 residues. V gave up 2 bases and J gave up 4 bases, with 10 bases separating them. CDR3 nucleotides: TGTGCCAGTAGTATACAAGTGGGGCCAGATACGCAGTATTTT. This codes for CASSIQVGPDTQYF.

This clonotype occurred many times. The chain links TRBV6-2 or TRBV6-3 to TRBJ2-4; TRBD1 aligns across 7 bases. This CDR3 spans 13 amino acids. J lost 8 bases, V lost 5 bases, and 6 bases had no gene match. Germline V gives CDR1 MNHEY, CDR2 SVGEGT. CDR3 nucleotides: TGTGCCAGCAGTGGAGACAGGGTGGACATTCAGTACTTC. This sequence encodes CASSGDRVDIQYF.

The table lists this clonotype with many counts. This rearrangement joins TRBV6-1 to TRBJ1-2, with a possible D match to TRBD1 (5 bases). From germline, CDR1 is MNHNS and CDR2 SASEGT. V gave up 2 bases and J gave up 8 bases, with 21 bases separating them. The CDR3 consists of 16 residues. The DNA of the CDR3 is TGTGCCAGCAGTGAATTCCGGGGACTACTCCCCCTGGGCTACACCTTC. Residues: CASSEFRGLLPLGYTF.

This clonotype was detected many times. The rearrangement joins TRBV7-9 to TRBJ2-5; D is unresolved. The CDR3 loop spans 14 amino acids. Germline V gene data show CDR1 as SEHNR and CDR2 as FQNEAQ (reference sequence). V was trimmed by 5 bases and J by 0 bases, leaving 10 bases between them. The CDR3 loop reads CASSTDPYQETQYF. The CDR3 DNA reads TGTGCCAGCAGCACAGACCCGTACCAAGAGACCCAGTACTTC.

This clonotype was detected many times. The chain links TRBV30 to TRBJ2-1; no reliable D call. There are 14 residues in the CDR3. The V gene's germline CDR1 is GTSNPN and CDR2 SVGIG (reference sequence). V gave up 3 bases and J gave up 0 bases, with 9 bases separating them. The CDR3 here is CAWRPVSSYNEQFF. CDR3 coding DNA: TGTGCCTGGAGACCCGTGAGCTCCTACAATGAGCAGTTCTTC.

This clonotype was seen repeatedly, ten times or more. The chain is built from TRBV28 and TRBJ2-3, with D possibly being TRBD2 (5 bases). The CDR3 totals 15 residues. V was pared by 7 bases and J by 2 bases, with 16 bases between. The germline V gene encodes CDR1 MDHEN and CDR2 SYDVKM. In DNA, the CDR3 is TGTGCCAGCACGAAGGAGCGGAGCTACACAGATACGCAGTATTTT. Residues: CASTKERSYTDTQYF.

The V call is TRBV3-1, the J call TRBJ2-3; 9 nucleotides match TRBD2. Looked up from germline, CDR1 is LGHDT and CDR2 is YNNKEL (reference sequence). The CDR3 is made up of 20 amino acids. V gave up 5 bases and J gave up 0 bases; unmatched junction bases: 18. The CDR3 sequence: CASSVRTSATSPSSTDTQYF. CDR3 DNA sequence: TGTGCCAGCAGCGTCCGGACTAGCGCAACGTCGCCTTCTAGCACAGATACGCAGTATTTT.

In this sample, this clonotype turned up many times. The chain has TRBV5-1 and TRBJ2-3, with D possibly being TRBD2 (6 bases). V dropped 0 bases and J dropped 1 base, with 21 bases sitting between them. Germline V gene lookup returns CDR1 SGHRS and CDR2 YFSETQ. This CDR3 has 19 amino acids. The CDR3 coding sequence is TGCGCCAGCAGCTTGGATCTGCAGGACTACCCCGAGGGCACAGATACGCAGTATTTT. Amino acids: CASSLDLQDYPEGTDTQYF. Drawing the rest from reference TRBV5-1 and TRBJ2-3, the complete variable domain is KAGVTQTPRYLIKTRGQQVTLSCSPISGHRSVSWYQQTPGQGLQFLFEYFSETQRNKGNFPGRFSGRQFSNSRSEMNVSTLELGDSALYLCASSLDLQDYPEGTDTQYFGPGTRLTVL.

The rearrangement links TRBV10-2 to TRBJ2-7, with D tentatively TRBD1 (5 bases). The V gene lost 7 bases and the J gene lost 3 bases, with 10 bases spanning the gap. The length of the CDR3 is 12 residues. Germline-derived CDR1 and CDR2 are WSHSY and SAAADI. CDR3 in DNA: TGCGCCAGCACCGCCACAGGCTACGAGCAGTACTTC. It codes for CASTATGYEQYF.

The table lists this clonotype with many counts. This chain joins TRBV2 and TRBJ2-2, with 9 bases matching TRBD2. Germline CDR1 is SNHLY and CDR2 is FYNNEI. This CDR3 has 14 amino acids. The trim removed 6 bases at V and 7 bases at J, leaving 6 bases unmatched. The CDR3 reads CASREREAGGELFF. For the CDR3, the DNA is TGTGCCAGCAGAGAGCGGGAGGCGGGCGGGGAGCTGTTTTTT.

This clonotype has more than one count but fewer than ten. The DNA for the CDR3 is TGCGCCAGCAGCCCTGGACAGCTCTTCTTCGGCTACACCTTC. It specifies CASSPGQLFFGYTF. The V and J genes are TRBV4-1 and TRBJ1-2; TRBD1 might be the D (6 bases). This CDR3 spans 14 amino acids. CDR1 is MGHRA, CDR2 YSYEKL, per germline. V was cut by 4 bases and J by 8 bases, with 17 bases left in between.

This clonotype was seen many times. The rearrangement links TRBV7-9 to TRBJ1-4, with D unclear. The CDR3 runs to 16 residues. Per the germline V gene, CDR1 is SEHNR and CDR2 is FQNEAQ (reference sequence). Deletions cut 1 base from V and 1 base from J, with 10 bases between. In DNA form, the CDR3 reads TGTGCCAGCAGCTTAGTTTTGCGAGGAACTAATGAAAAACTGTTTTTT. It specifies CASSLVLRGTNEKLFF.

This clonotype was seen a handful of times. CDR3 protein: CASSQAGGLDTQYF. CDR3 bases: TGCGCCAGCAGCCAAGCCGGGGGGTTAGATACGCAGTATTTT. V is TRBV4-1 and J is TRBJ2-3; 7 nucleotides align to TRBD2. V lost 1 base and J lost 5; bases outside the gene matches: 3. The CDR3 sequence is 14 residues long. The germline V gene has CDR1 MGHRA and CDR2 YSYEKL.

Many counts were recorded for this clonotype. The chain links TRBV7-9 to TRBJ2-7, with 10 bases identical to TRBD1. The length of the CDR3 is 15 residues. The V and J ends lost 5 bases and 2 bases, in that order; junction bases with no gene match: 6. CDR1 and CDR2 from the germline V gene are SEHNR and FQNEAQ (reference sequence). CDR3 coding DNA: TGTGCCAGCAGCACCTCGGGACAGGGGCCCTACGAGCAGTACTTC. It yields the protein CASSTSGQGPYEQYF.

This clonotype was detected only a few times. This chain joins TRBV20-1 and TRBJ1-1; 7 bases map to TRBD1. Germline V gene lookup returns CDR1 DFQATT and CDR2 SNEGSKA (reference sequence). This CDR3 comprises 12 residues. J lost 4 bases, V lost 2 bases, and 1 base had no gene match. This chain's CDR3 is CSARNRGTEAFF. The CDR3 coding sequence is TGCAGTGCTAGAAACAGGGGCACTGAAGCTTTCTTT.

This clonotype was seen many times. CDR3 amino acids: CASLGLVQETQYF. The DNA for the CDR3 is TGTGCCAGCTTAGGACTAGTCCAAGAGACCCAGTACTTC. This chain connects TRBV28 to TRBJ2-5, with 7 bases that match TRBD2. J was trimmed by 1 base and V by 8 bases; bases with no gene match: 4. There are 13 residues in the CDR3. Germline-derived CDR1 and CDR2 are MDHEN and SYDVKM.

This chain connects TRBV9 to TRBJ1-1; weak D call: TRBD1 (5 bases). Germline loops: CDR1 SGDLS, CDR2 YYNGEE. V was cut by 0 bases and J by 0 bases, with 9 bases left in between. The CDR3 is made up of 15 amino acids. The CDR3 loop reads CASSVGTGMNTEAFF. The CDR3 nucleotides are TGTGCCAGCAGCGTAGGAACAGGCATGAACACTGAAGCTTTCTTT.

This clonotype showed up just a few times. J is TRBJ2-1 and V is TRBV29-1; 9 bases fit TRBD1. V dropped 6 bases and J dropped 10; count of bases not matched to a gene: 4. CDR1 is SQVTM, CDR2 ANQGSEA, per germline. CDR3 length: 11 residues. CDR3 amino acids: CSVGDREEQFF. The CDR3 DNA sequence: TGCAGCGTGGGGGACAGGGAAGAGCAGTTCTTC.

This clonotype was found a few times. The CDR3 DNA reads TGCGCCAGCAGCTCACTTGGGGCCGTAGTGGACGAGCAGTACTTC. Protein product: CASSSLGAVVDEQYF. The rearrangement links TRBV5-1 to TRBJ2-7; D is perhaps TRBD1 (5 bases). There are 15 residues in the CDR3. V was cut by 3 bases and J by 5 bases, with 18 bases left in between. Germline V gives CDR1 SGHRS, CDR2 YFSETQ.

This clonotype occurred many times. The chain employs TRBV7-9 and TRBJ2-7, with D possibly being TRBD2 (6 bases). Trimming cost V 0 bases and J 5 bases, with 11 bases left between them. In germline, CDR1 is SEHNR, CDR2 FQNEAQ (reference sequence). The CDR3 totals 14 residues. Here the CDR3 reads CASSLAGGGNEQYF. CDR3 nucleotides: TGTGCCAGCAGCTTAGCGGGAGGTGGCAACGAGCAGTACTTC.

This clonotype was picked up many times. V is TRBV7-9 and J is TRBJ1-5, with D uncertain. Trimming pared 3 bases from V and 5 bases from J, leaving 5 bases between. The germline gives CDR1 SEHNR, CDR2 FQNEAQ (reference sequence). The CDR3 totals 12 residues. CDR3 bases: TGTGCCAGCAGCTTTCAGGATCAGCCCCAGCATTTT. Its translation is CASSFQDQPQHF.

In the case of this clonotype: This may stem from a read error, because a much larger clone lies one nucleotide away. The chain is built from TRBV27 and TRBJ2-1; 7 nucleotides match TRBD2. The CDR3 consists of 17 residues. Germline-derived CDR1 and CDR2 are MNHEY and SMNVEV (reference sequence). Losses at the gene ends were 0 bases for V and 0 bases for J; bases not matched to a gene: 5. In DNA form, the CDR3 reads TGTGCCAGCAGTTTATCGCCGGGACTAAGCTCCTACAATGAGCAGTTCTTC. It encodes CASSLSPGLSSYNEQFF.

Note on this clonotype: At one boundary the junction diverges from the germline segment, which might be a read error. V and J are TRBV19 and TRBJ1-1, with D possibly being TRBD1 (6 bases). Germline V gene sequence: CDR1 LNHDA, CDR2 SQIVND (reference sequence). The CDR3 runs 15 residues. CDR3 nucleotide sequence: TGTGCCAGTAGCAGGGGCAGGGGAGAGAACACTGAAGCTTCCTTT. Translation gives CASSRGRGENTEASF.

The CDR3, as DNA: TGTGCCAGCAGTTTATACCGGGAGGGGGCAGAGACCCAGTACTTC. Translated: CASSLYREGAETQYF. V is TRBV27 and J is TRBJ2-5; tentative D call: TRBD2 (8 bases). From germline, CDR1 is MNHEY and CDR2 SMNVEV (reference sequence). This CDR3 has 15 residues. V lost 1 base, J lost 4 bases, and 13 bases lay in between.